Listed below are T cell receptor beta chains from one sample, sequenced in a study of spatial heterogeneity in lung cancer. TCRdb itself ran the 5' RACE reads through MiXCR, one entry per CDR3 protein. The sample yields about 4,400 distinct CDR3 sequences, approximately 8% seen once. Material: lung tumor tissue, obtained at surgery. The receptors come from a male donor with early-stage non-small cell lung cancer. The CDR3 runs from the conserved cysteine through the conserved F or W. Fields, in order: V gene, D gene, clone size, CDR3 length, J gene, CDR3 protein, CDR3 DNA. D genes are given only for firm matches. Rows give clone size only sometimes, using once, few, many, or a class for an expanded clone.

V gene: TRBV7-2; D gene: .; clone size: medium-sized; CDR3 length: 14; J gene: TRBJ1-5; CDR3 protein: CASSLVAGNQPQHF; CDR3 DNA: TGTGCCAGCAGCTTAGTGGCAGGGAATCAGCCCCAGCATTTT
V gene: TRBV7-6; D gene: .; clone size: many; CDR3 length: 15; J gene: TRBJ2-5; CDR3 protein: CASSLESLAVETQYF; CDR3 DNA: TGTGCCAGCAGCTTAGAGTCGCTGGCTGTAGAGACCCAGTACTTC
V gene: TRBV18; D gene: .; clone size: medium-sized; CDR3 length: 12; J gene: TRBJ2-3; CDR3 protein: CASSPGLDTQYF; CDR3 DNA: TGTGCCAGCTCACCAGGACTAGATACGCAGTATTTT
V gene: TRBV4-3; D gene: .; clone size: few; CDR3 length: 13; J gene: TRBJ1-5; CDR3 protein: CASSQESGQPQHF; CDR3 DNA: TGCGCCAGCAGCCAAGAATCGGGTCAGCCCCAGCATTTT
V gene: TRBV20-1; D gene: TRBD2; clone size: medium-sized; CDR3 length: 15; J gene: TRBJ2-5; CDR3 protein: CSASKLAGVRETQYF; CDR3 DNA: TGCAGTGCTAGCAAGCTAGCGGGAGTTCGAGAGACCCAGTACTTC
V gene: TRBV10-3; D gene: .; clone size: .; CDR3 length: 14; J gene: TRBJ2-7; CDR3 protein: CAISGTGGQGEQYF; CDR3 DNA: TGTGCCATCAGTGGCACGGGCGGCCAGGGCGAGCAGTACTTC
V gene: TRBV27; D gene: TRBD1; clone size: medium-sized; CDR3 length: 15; J gene: TRBJ2-7; CDR3 protein: CASKGLGQGAGEQYF; CDR3 DNA: TGTGCCAGCAAGGGTCTGGGACAGGGGGCTGGCGAGCAGTACTTC
V gene: TRBV28; D gene: .; clone size: medium-sized; CDR3 length: 16; J gene: TRBJ1-3; CDR3 protein: CASSLPGRTSGNTIYF; CDR3 DNA: TGTGCCAGCAGTTTACCCGGAAGGACCTCTGGAAACACCATATATTTT
V gene: TRBV6-1; D gene: .; clone size: medium-sized; CDR3 length: 12; J gene: TRBJ1-3; CDR3 protein: CASSEAGNTIYF; CDR3 DNA: TGTGCCAGCAGTGAAGCCGGAAACACCATATATTTT
V gene: TRBV12-5; D gene: .; clone size: medium-sized; CDR3 length: 12; J gene: TRBJ2-2; CDR3 protein: CASGLNPGELFF; CDR3 DNA: TGTGCTAGTGGTTTGAACCCCGGGGAGCTGTTTTTT
V gene: TRBV28; D gene: TRBD1; clone size: .; CDR3 length: 14; J gene: TRBJ2-3; CDR3 protein: CAARAGGETDTQYF; CDR3 DNA: TGTGCCGCCCGGGCAGGGGGCGAAACAGATACGCAGTATTTT
V gene: TRBV11-2; D gene: .; clone size: many; CDR3 length: 15; J gene: TRBJ2-3; CDR3 protein: CASSRTGGGTDTQYF; CDR3 DNA: TGTGCCAGCAGCCGGACCGGAGGGGGCACAGATACGCAGTATTTT
V gene: TRBV12-3/TRBV12-4; D gene: TRBD1; clone size: .; CDR3 length: 14; J gene: TRBJ1-5; CDR3 protein: CASSYTGGHQPQHF; CDR3 DNA: TGTGCCAGCAGTTACACAGGGGGCCATCAGCCCCAGCATTTT
V gene: TRBV5-1; D gene: TRBD2; clone size: medium-sized; CDR3 length: 15; J gene: TRBJ2-3; CDR3 protein: CASSPGLAGSDTQYF; CDR3 DNA: TGCGCCAGCAGCCCTGGACTAGCGGGTTCAGATACGCAGTATTTT
V gene: TRBV28; D gene: TRBD2; clone size: medium-sized; CDR3 length: 21; J gene: TRBJ2-3; CDR3 protein: CASSFTRTASGTHTPTDTQYF; CDR3 DNA: TGTGCCAGCAGTTTTACCCGGACGGCTAGCGGGACCCATACCCCCACAGATACGCAGTATTTT
V gene: TRBV12-3/TRBV12-4; D gene: .; clone size: medium-sized; CDR3 length: 16; J gene: TRBJ1-5; CDR3 protein: CASSLAGPDSNQPQHF; CDR3 DNA: TGTGCCAGCAGTTTAGCGGGACCAGATAGCAATCAGCCCCAGCATTTT
V gene: TRBV4-3; D gene: .; clone size: medium-sized; CDR3 length: 14; J gene: TRBJ1-2; CDR3 protein: CASSQDSGVPGYTF; CDR3 DNA: TGCGCCAGCAGCCAAGATAGCGGCGTACCTGGCTACACCTTC
V gene: TRBV20-1; D gene: TRBD2; clone size: few; CDR3 length: 14; J gene: TRBJ2-7; CDR3 protein: CSASPGGSSYEQYF; CDR3 DNA: TGCAGTGCTAGCCCCGGGGGGAGCTCCTACGAGCAGTACTTC
V gene: TRBV6-1; D gene: TRBD2; clone size: medium-sized; CDR3 length: 16; J gene: TRBJ2-7; CDR3 protein: CASTGQGPAGVHEQYF; CDR3 DNA: TGTGCCAGCACAGGCCAGGGGCCAGCGGGAGTCCACGAGCAGTACTTC
V gene: TRBV12-3/TRBV12-4; D gene: .; clone size: .; CDR3 length: 13; J gene: TRBJ2-5; CDR3 protein: CASSFQGQETQYF; CDR3 DNA: TGTGCCAGCAGTTTTCAGGGTCAAGAGACCCAGTACTTC
V gene: TRBV7-2; D gene: .; clone size: medium-sized; CDR3 length: 14; J gene: TRBJ2-5; CDR3 protein: CASSLSGEIGTQYF; CDR3 DNA: TGTGCCAGCAGCTTAAGTGGGGAGATTGGGACCCAGTACTTC
V gene: TRBV7-3; D gene: TRBD1; clone size: many; CDR3 length: 14; J gene: TRBJ1-1; CDR3 protein: CASSSGQIGTEAFF; CDR3 DNA: TGTGCCAGCAGCTCGGGACAGATTGGCACTGAAGCTTTCTTT
V gene: TRBV2; D gene: TRBD2; clone size: many; CDR3 length: 18; J gene: TRBJ2-3; CDR3 protein: CASNPQRGAGGPTDTQYF; CDR3 DNA: TGTGCCAGCAACCCCCAGCGTGGAGCGGGGGGGCCCACAGATACGCAGTATTTT
V gene: TRBV6-5; D gene: .; clone size: .; CDR3 length: 14; J gene: TRBJ2-1; CDR3 protein: CASRGEGTYNEQFF; CDR3 DNA: TGTGCCAGCAGGGGGGAGGGGACATACAATGAGCAGTTCTTC
V gene: TRBV28; D gene: .; clone size: medium-sized; CDR3 length: 16; J gene: TRBJ2-6; CDR3 protein: CASSLLNRAGANVLTF; CDR3 DNA: TGTGCCAGCAGTTTATTAAACAGGGCTGGGGCCAACGTCCTGACTTTC
V gene: TRBV7-9; D gene: .; clone size: medium-sized; CDR3 length: 11; J gene: TRBJ1-1; CDR3 protein: CASSLDSEAFF; CDR3 DNA: TGTGCCAGCAGCTTAGACTCTGAAGCTTTCTTT
V gene: TRBV29-1; D gene: .; clone size: medium-sized; CDR3 length: 12; J gene: TRBJ2-3; CDR3 protein: CSVGAGRDTQYF; CDR3 DNA: TGCAGCGTTGGGGCAGGGAGGGATACGCAGTATTTT
V gene: TRBV5-1; D gene: .; clone size: many; CDR3 length: 11; J gene: TRBJ2-5; CDR3 protein: CASRRGETQYF; CDR3 DNA: TGCGCCAGCCGAAGGGGAGAGACCCAGTACTTC
V gene: TRBV20-1; D gene: TRBD2; clone size: medium-sized; CDR3 length: 14; J gene: TRBJ2-1; CDR3 protein: CSAEPSGKYNEQFF; CDR3 DNA: TGCAGTGCGGAGCCTAGCGGGAAGTACAATGAGCAGTTCTTC
V gene: TRBV5-6; D gene: TRBD2; clone size: large; CDR3 length: 12; J gene: TRBJ2-1; CDR3 protein: CASSQGTSEQFF; CDR3 DNA: TGTGCCAGCAGCCAAGGGACTAGCGAGCAGTTCTTC
V gene: TRBV12-3/TRBV12-4; D gene: .; clone size: medium-sized; CDR3 length: 12; J gene: TRBJ2-2; CDR3 protein: CASSLDTGELFF; CDR3 DNA: TGTGCCAGCAGTTTGGACACCGGGGAGCTGTTTTTT
V gene: TRBV20-1; D gene: .; clone size: medium-sized; CDR3 length: 15; J gene: TRBJ1-4; CDR3 protein: CSARVMRGDGEKLFF; CDR3 DNA: TGCAGTGCTAGAGTTATGAGGGGGGATGGGGAAAAACTGTTTTTT
V gene: TRBV24-1; D gene: .; clone size: many; CDR3 length: 14; J gene: TRBJ1-5; CDR3 protein: CATSGADSYQPQHF; CDR3 DNA: TGTGCCACCAGTGGGGCAGACAGTTATCAGCCCCAGCATTTT
V gene: TRBV4-3; D gene: TRBD2; clone size: medium-sized; CDR3 length: 16; J gene: TRBJ2-7; CDR3 protein: CASSQEKEAGAYEQYF; CDR3 DNA: TGCGCCAGCAGCCAAGAAAAGGAAGCGGGGGCCTACGAGCAGTACTTC
V gene: TRBV28; D gene: TRBD2; clone size: many; CDR3 length: 20; J gene: TRBJ2-3; CDR3 protein: CASSSRHRGLAGHSTDTQYF; CDR3 DNA: TGTGCCAGCAGTTCCCGTCACCGGGGACTAGCGGGACATAGCACAGATACGCAGTATTTT
V gene: TRBV11-2; D gene: .; clone size: medium-sized; CDR3 length: 13; J gene: TRBJ2-3; CDR3 protein: CASSSSPTDTQYF; CDR3 DNA: TGTGCCAGCAGCTCTTCTCCCACAGATACGCAGTATTTT
V gene: TRBV5-1; D gene: TRBD2; clone size: medium-sized; CDR3 length: 18; J gene: TRBJ2-5; CDR3 protein: CASSFGLGLTLPQETQYF; CDR3 DNA: TGCGCCAGCAGCTTCGGACTAGGTCTCACCCTTCCCCAAGAGACCCAGTACTTC